The TCR beta chain under discussion was sequenced for a study of CD8 T cells in Susac syndrome (dated 2019 in TCRdb). With regard to the full study: The study used repertoire sequencing to test whether antigen drove CD8+ T cell activation and differentiation in Susac syndrome. Results and caveats for the whole study, not just this receptor: The study acknowledged that relatively few individuals were included in the TCR sequencing and HLA analysis.

Reading from cysteine to phenylalanine, the CDR3 counts 14 amino acids. Just CDR3 DNA is preserved here, 42 bases in frame from base 1. CDR1 SEHNR and CDR2 FQNEAQ were looked up in the germline V gene (reference sequence). V and J lose 5 bases and 3 bases, and a span of 13 bases separates them. RNA was extracted using the RNeasy kit, and roughly 0.5 to 1 microgram was reverse transcribed with random hexamers. TCR beta CDR3 regions were amplified with the immunoSEQ multiplex PCR assay covering 54 Vbeta and 13 Jbeta segments. PCR amplification bias was corrected using a synthetic template baseline for primer optimization and computational correction. Per the authors' processing: Reads were annotated to V, D and J genes per IMGT and analyzed with immunoSEQ Analyzer, keeping only productive sequences. To calculate clonality, Shannon entropy was normalized by log2 of the number of productive unique sequences and then subtracted from one. For each patient and control, public and private clones were evaluated among the 100 most prevalent clones. Susac-specific clones were defined as absent from healthy and MS cohorts, 850 to 1,300 published viral clones and other ImmuneACCESS disease sequences. TCRdb redid the processing of the public reads, applying fastp at Q25 and MiXCR, and retained in-frame beta chains. Here each entry gathers all rows of one CDR3 protein and keeps the most common genes and DNA. The V and J calls follow TCRdb's processing rather than the paper's. In all, the sample holds about 140,000 distinct CDR3 sequences, and approximately 96% of those were seen once. Of the sample, approximately 0.12% falls within the top ten clones.

Peripheral blood CD8+ and CD4+ T cells from healthy donors, Susac syndrome patients and multiple sclerosis patients were profiled using high-throughput TCR beta sequencing. Multiple sclerosis controls were treatment-naive patients with stable or active relapsing-remitting disease fulfilling revised McDonald criteria. Bulk CD8+ and CD4+ T cells were purified by magnetic negative isolation, while CD8+ TEMRA cells were enriched using FACS. Blood was collected in EDTA tubes and processed within 24 hours, with PBMCs isolated through density gradient centrifugation. PBMCs intended for TCR sequencing were frozen in liquid nitrogen and were later thawed in a 37 degrees C water bath. A purity of at least 90% was achieved for sorted or isolated CD4+, CD8+ and CD8+ TEMRA cells. Points on this clonotype: Its antigen is unknown. Per-nucleotide qualities are absent, and no much larger clonotype sits a single base away.

The receptor comes from a human donor with multiple sclerosis. The chain uses TRBV7-9 and TRBJ1-2, with TRBD1 tentatively as D gene (6 bases match). Sample: CD4+ T cells from PBMCs. The CDR3 region reads CASSPREGDYGYTF. In nucleotides, the sequence is TGTGCCAGCAGCCCCAGGGAGGGGGACTATGGCTACACCTTC.